The next 31 T cell receptor beta chains were all read from a single sample in a study of T cell responses to AZD1222 COVID-19 vaccine. Produced via immunoSEQ multiplex PCR; TCRdb's table is partial and in-frame only. The sample lists about 97,000 clones, more than 85% occurring once. The sample here was peripheral blood, taken on day 0 of AZD1222 vaccination. These receptors all come from an adult in good health.

This chain connects TRBV4-3 to TRBJ1-1; D is perhaps TRBD1 (6 bases). The CDR3 covers 14 residues. CDR1 and CDR2 from the germline V gene are LGHNA and YSLEER. The V gene lost 0 bases and the J gene lost 1 base, with 6 bases spanning the gap. CDR3 DNA: TGCGCCAGCAGCCAAGAGACAGGGAACACTGAAGCTTTCTTT. This codes for CASSQETGNTEAFF.

This clone was observed many times. The CDR3 reads CASSLLTPRGGADTQYF. In DNA, the CDR3 is TGTGCCAGCAGTTTATTGACACCTAGAGGGGGGGCAGATACGCAGTATTTT. The chain employs TRBV28 and TRBJ2-3, with D possibly being TRBD2 (7 bases). Looked up from germline, CDR1 is MDHEN and CDR2 is SYDVKM. The CDR3 runs to 17 residues. V was shortened by 1 base and J by 4 bases, with 18 bases between the two germline ends.

The chain employs TRBV2 and TRBJ1-2; D unresolved. Germline CDR1 reads SNHLY; CDR2 reads FYNNEI. The CDR3 consists of 11 residues. V dropped 7 bases and J dropped 2 bases, with 5 bases sitting between them. DNA for the CDR3: TGTGCCAGCACAGCGAACTATGGCTACACCTTC. The encoded protein is CASTANYGYTF.

The rearrangement links TRBV6-5 to TRBJ2-1, with TRBD2 matching over 14 bases. Germline-derived CDR1 and CDR2 are MNHEY and SVGAGI. The V and J ends lost 5 bases and 6 bases, in that order; junction bases with no gene match: 3. This CDR3 has 15 amino acids. CDR3 bases: TGTGCCAGCAGTCCAGGGACTAGCGGGAGCAATGAGCAGTTCTTC. Its translation is CASSPGTSGSNEQFF.

In this sample, this clone turned up a few times. The V call is TRBV10-3, the J call TRBJ1-2; D may be TRBD1 (6 bases). Trimming took off 0 bases at V and 7 bases at J, with 15 bases between the two ends. The CDR3 runs to 15 residues. The germline V gene encodes CDR1 ENHRY and CDR2 SYGVKD. Here the CDR3 DNA reads TGTGCCATCAGTGAGTCATTCGGGGGGCTGGCTGGCTACACCTTC. Translated, it gives CAISESFGGLAGYTF.

The genes are TRBV27 and TRBJ2-7; TRBD1 aligns across 10 bases. The length of the CDR3 is 14 residues. Per the germline V gene, CDR1 is MNHEY and CDR2 is SMNVEV (reference sequence). Trimming took 8 bases from V and 5 from J; bases not matched to a gene: 9. CDR3 amino acids: CASGTTGGGNEQYF. The CDR3 coding sequence is TGTGCCAGCGGAACGACAGGGGGCGGGAACGAGCAGTACTTC.

The rearrangement joins TRBV15 to TRBJ2-5, with D maybe TRBD2 (6 bases). Trimming cost V 0 bases and J 9 bases, with 17 bases left between them. This CDR3 is 15 amino acids long. Germline values: CDR1 LNHNV, CDR2 YYDKDF (reference sequence). The DNA for the CDR3 is TGTGCCACCAGCAGAGAGGGCTCAGGGAGGCGGGCCCAGTACTTC. This gives the protein CATSREGSGRRAQYF.

The V gene is TRBV2, the J gene TRBJ1-2; tentatively, D is TRBD1 (5 bases). Trimming stripped 7 bases from V and 5 bases from J, with 11 bases between. Germline V gene sequence: CDR1 SNHLY, CDR2 FYNNEI. The CDR3 is 12 residues long. CDR3 DNA sequence: TGTGCCAGCACCTCGGGGGGATATGGCTACACCTTC. Encoded protein: CASTSGGYGYTF.

The J gene is TRBJ1-2, the V gene TRBV28; 9 nucleotides align to TRBD1. V lost 4 bases to trimming and J lost 8 bases; unmatched junction nucleotides: 8. This CDR3 has 14 amino acids. CDR1 and CDR2 from the germline V gene are MDHEN and SYDVKM. Here the CDR3 DNA reads TGTGCCAGCAGTTCCACCGGGACAGGGAAAGGCTACACCTTC. Amino acids: CASSSTGTGKGYTF.

The chain couples TRBV6-5 to TRBJ1-2, with 9 positions matching TRBD1. The CDR3 length is 15 residues. Germline lookup yields CDR1 MNHEY and CDR2 SVGAGI. Losses at the gene ends were 2 bases for V and 4 bases for J; bases not matched to a gene: 5. The DNA for the CDR3 is TGTGCCAGCAGTTACCTCCGGGACAGGGCCTATGGCTACACCTTC. Residues: CASSYLRDRAYGYTF.

V and J are TRBV4-1 and TRBJ2-2, with 7 bases identical to TRBD2. Per the germline V gene, CDR1 is MGHRA and CDR2 is YSYEKL. J gave up 6 bases and V 0 bases, and 4 bases lay outside the gene matches. The CDR3 is 15 residues long. In nucleotides, the CDR3 is TGCGCCAGCAGCCAAGAGGGGGGGGTCTCCGGGGAGCTGTTTTTT. This sequence encodes CASSQEGGVSGELFF.

The chain joins TRBV28 to TRBJ2-7, with D tentatively TRBD2 (7 bases). Germline V lookup: CDR1 MDHEN, CDR2 SYDVKM. The CDR3 runs 15 residues. V dropped 7 bases and J dropped 2 bases, with 18 bases sitting between them. This CDR3 reads CASIRGGEGAYEQYF. The CDR3 DNA reads as TGTGCCAGCATTCGGGGCGGGGAGGGGGCCTACGAGCAGTACTTC.

The rearrangement joins TRBV30 to TRBJ1-6, with 7 bases that match TRBD1. Germline loops: CDR1 GTSNPN, CDR2 SVGIG (reference sequence). Trimming at V came to 3 bases and at J to 7 bases, leaving 6 bases not matched to a gene. The CDR3 loop spans 14 amino acids. The CDR3 DNA reads TGTGCCTGGAGAGGGCAGGGGGGAAATTCACCCCTCCACTTT. It codes for CAWRGQGGNSPLHF.

This chain links TRBV7-8 with TRBJ1-3; D not resolved. V lost 4 bases and J 0 bases, leaving 7 bases between the germline ends. Germline V gives CDR1 SGHVS, CDR2 FQNEAQ. This CDR3 is built from 14 residues. CDR3 nucleotides: TGTGCCAGCAGCTCGACTTCCTCTGGAAACACCATATATTTT. It translates to CASSSTSSGNTIYF.

The genes are TRBV28 and TRBJ1-4, with D unclear. The germline gives CDR1 MDHEN, CDR2 SYDVKM. The V end was cut by 5 bases, the J end by 0 bases, with 10 bases between. The CDR3 runs to 15 residues. The CDR3 DNA sequence: TGTGCCAGCAGTCCCCAGTCTGCAACTAATGAAAAACTGTTTTTT. Translation: CASSPQSATNEKLFF.

V is TRBV18 and J is TRBJ2-2; tentatively, D is TRBD2 (6 bases). CDR3 size: 16 residues. The V end was cut by 2 bases, the J end by 9 bases, with 19 bases between. CDR1 is KGHSH and CDR2 is LQKENI in the germline V gene. The CDR3: CASSPTGLPFTRELFF. DNA for the CDR3: TGTGCCAGCTCACCAACCGGACTACCATTTACCAGGGAGCTGTTTTTT.

This chain uses TRBV7-9 with TRBJ1-1; 7 bases map to TRBD1. V was pared by 3 bases and J by 4 bases, with 11 bases of the junction left unmatched. The CDR3 spans 16 residues. CDR1 is SEHNR, CDR2 FQNEAQ, per germline (reference sequence). In nucleotides, the CDR3 is TGTGCCAGCAGCTTCCTACAGGGGAGGGCAGGCACTGAAGCTTTCTTT. Protein: CASSFLQGRAGTEAFF. Drawing the rest from reference TRBV7-9 and TRBJ1-1, the complete variable domain is DTGVSQNPRHKITKRGQNVTFRCDPISEHNRLYWYRQTLGQGPEFLTYFQNEAQLEKSRLLSDRFSAERPKGSFSTLEIQRTEQGDSAMYLCASSFLQGRAGTEAFFGQGTRLTVV.

V and J are TRBV6-2 or TRBV6-3 and TRBJ2-3; 14 nucleotides line up with TRBD2. CDR3 length: 17 residues. Germline V gene data show CDR1 as MNHEY and CDR2 as SVGEGT. V lost 5 bases to trimming and J lost 3 bases; unmatched junction nucleotides: 7. For the CDR3, the DNA is TGTGCCAGCAGTCCGACTAGCGGGGGGGCCGGGACAGATACGCAGTATTTT. Translation: CASSPTSGGAGTDTQYF.

The rearrangement uses TRBV28 and TRBJ1-2; no clear D. The CDR3 consists of 15 residues. Deletions cut 3 bases from V and 7 bases from J, with 18 bases between. Germline values: CDR1 MDHEN, CDR2 SYDVKM. CDR3 nucleotides: TGTGCCAGCAGTTTGCCGGGCCCCCAGGCGGGTGGCTACACCTTC. Protein product: CASSLPGPQAGGYTF.

The chain uses TRBV18 and TRBJ2-3; D is undetermined. This CDR3 spans 15 amino acids. V was shortened by 0 bases and J by 3 bases, with 10 bases between the two germline ends. Germline CDR1 and CDR2: KGHSH and LQKENI. DNA of the CDR3: TGTGCCAGCTCACCACCTAACATTTTAACAGATACGCAGTATTTT. It encodes CASSPPNILTDTQYF.

J is TRBJ1-1 and V is TRBV2, with 7 bases that match TRBD1. The junction had 6 bases not matched to a gene; V was cut back by 10 bases and J by 1 base. Germline-derived CDR1 and CDR2 are SNHLY and FYNNEI. The CDR3 length is 13 residues. CDR3 sequence: CATGQERNTEAFF. In DNA form, the CDR3 reads TGTGCCACAGGACAGGAGAGGAACACTGAAGCTTTCTTT.

The J gene is TRBJ1-5, the V gene TRBV7-9, with TRBD1 as a possible D gene (5 bases). The CDR3 is 13 amino acids. V shed 4 bases and J shed 4 bases, with 8 bases lying between them. Germline CDR1 reads SEHNR; CDR2 reads FQNEAQ (reference sequence). CDR3 in amino acids: CASSSKGNQPQHF. CDR3 coding DNA: TGTGCCAGCAGCTCAAAGGGGAATCAGCCCCAGCATTTT.

Worth noting for this clone: The junction departs from the called germline gene at one end, perhaps through a read error. The rearrangement uses TRBV6-5 and TRBJ2-3; D possibly corresponds to TRBD2 (5 bases). The germline V gene encodes CDR1 MNHEY and CDR2 SVGAGI. The CDR3 length is 12 residues. Here the CDR3 DNA reads TGTGCCAGCAGGGGGAGCATAGATACGCAGTATTTT. The encoded protein is CASRGSIDTQYF.

This chain links TRBV5-1 with TRBJ2-3, with D tentatively TRBD2 (6 bases). CDR1 SGHRS and CDR2 YFSETQ come from the germline V gene. The CDR3 has 15 residues. V lost 3 bases, J lost 0 bases, and 11 bases lay in between. The CDR3: CASSSAGSSTDTQYF. In DNA, the CDR3 is TGCGCCAGCAGCTCGGCGGGGTCTAGCACAGATACGCAGTATTTT.

The chain carries TRBV5-1 and TRBJ2-1; 12 bases are shared with TRBD2. Losses at the gene ends were 4 bases for V and 2 bases for J; bases not matched to a gene: 4. Germline V gene sequence: CDR1 SGHRS, CDR2 YFSETQ. The CDR3 is made up of 16 amino acids. CDR3 in amino acids: CASSIRTSGTYNEQFF. CDR3 nucleotides: TGCGCCAGCAGCATTAGGACTAGCGGGACCTACAATGAGCAGTTCTTC.

This clone was detected a few times. This sequence joins TRBV19 and TRBJ2-2; no definite D call. Germline values: CDR1 LNHDA, CDR2 SQIVND (reference sequence). The CDR3 has 14 residues. V lost 2 bases, J lost 8 bases, and 12 bases lay in between. Here the CDR3 DNA reads TGTGCCAGTAGTATAAACCCCGCCCAGGGGGAGCTGTTTTTT. It codes for CASSINPAQGELFF.

The V and J genes are TRBV7-2 and TRBJ1-2; D might be TRBD1 (5 bases). Per germline, CDR1 SGHTA and CDR2 FQGNSA. Trimming shortened V by 3 bases and J by 8 bases, and 16 bases separated the two germline ends. CDR3 size: 14 residues. CDR3 coding DNA: TGTGCCAGCAGCTTTGTTGGTCAGGGCGTAGGCTACACCTTC. It translates to CASSFVGQGVGYTF.

The rearrangement joins TRBV18 to TRBJ1-5; 12 nucleotides align to TRBD1. Germline loops: CDR1 KGHSH, CDR2 LQKENI. J gave up 6 bases and V 3 bases, and 3 bases lay outside the gene matches. The length of the CDR3 is 15 residues. In DNA, the CDR3 is TGTGCCAGCTCACCCGGGACAGGGGGCTCTCAGCCCCAGCATTTT. Residues: CASSPGTGGSQPQHF.

The chain recombines TRBV4-3 with TRBJ1-2; 7 bases fit TRBD1. V was pared by 5 bases and J by 4 bases, with 4 bases of the junction left unmatched. Germline CDR1 and CDR2: LGHNA and YSLEER. The CDR3 loop spans 13 amino acids. CDR3 residues: CASSRDSVYGYTF. The CDR3 nucleotides read TGCGCCAGCAGCAGGGACAGCGTCTATGGCTACACCTTC.

The V and J genes are TRBV12-3 or TRBV12-4 and TRBJ1-6, with D uncertain. V was shortened by 1 base and J by 8 bases, with 6 bases between the two germline ends. The CDR3 sequence is 13 residues long. This CDR3 is CASSLVQDSPLHF. The CDR3 nucleotides are TGTGCCAGCAGTTTAGTCCAAGATTCACCCCTCCACTTT.

The table lists this clone with a count of one. The J gene is TRBJ2-4, the V gene TRBV18; D might be TRBD2 (5 bases). Germline loops: CDR1 KGHSH, CDR2 LQKENI. V dropped 5 bases and J dropped 0 bases, with 14 bases sitting between them. The length of the CDR3 is 16 residues. The CDR3 loop reads CASSAPGVLAKNIQYF. The CDR3 DNA reads TGTGCCAGCTCAGCGCCCGGGGTTCTAGCCAAAAACATTCAGTACTTC.